This TCR beta chain was sequenced in a study of shared clonotypes between healthy human individuals. Study information: Each donor's CD8 memory used one plate, CD8 naive two, each CD4 subset three. Study observations and caveats: It was only blood that was sampled, and tissue repertoires likely differ.

On this clone itself: Its antigen is not identified.

Repertoires were generated with immunoSEQ multiplex PCR, while TCRdb's copy carries only in-frame clones and drops some. The data show 95,000 to 120,000 clones, around 73% seen once. Trimming cost V 3 bases and J 6 bases, with 9 bases left between them. This CDR3 contains 13 residues. Germline V lookup: CDR1 LNHDA, CDR2 SQIVND (reference sequence). The sample consisted of memory CD8+ T cells sorted from blood. Subset given: CD45RO+ cells pooled with CCR7-negative TemRA cells. The TCR sequence derives from a woman aged 25 to 45 in good health. The chain has TRBV19 and TRBJ1-5, with a weak D call TRBD1 (5 bases). CDR3 residues: CASSMGGLQPQHF. In DNA, the CDR3 is TGTGCCAGTAGTATGGGGGGACTTCAGCCCCAGCATTTT. The whole variable domain, filled in from reference TRBV19 and TRBJ1-5, reads DGGITQSPKYLFRKEGQNVTLSCEQNLNHDAMYWYRQDPGQGLRLIYYSQIVNDFQKGDIAEGYSVSREKKESFPLTVTSAQKNPTAFYLCASSMGGLQPQHFGDGTRLSIL.